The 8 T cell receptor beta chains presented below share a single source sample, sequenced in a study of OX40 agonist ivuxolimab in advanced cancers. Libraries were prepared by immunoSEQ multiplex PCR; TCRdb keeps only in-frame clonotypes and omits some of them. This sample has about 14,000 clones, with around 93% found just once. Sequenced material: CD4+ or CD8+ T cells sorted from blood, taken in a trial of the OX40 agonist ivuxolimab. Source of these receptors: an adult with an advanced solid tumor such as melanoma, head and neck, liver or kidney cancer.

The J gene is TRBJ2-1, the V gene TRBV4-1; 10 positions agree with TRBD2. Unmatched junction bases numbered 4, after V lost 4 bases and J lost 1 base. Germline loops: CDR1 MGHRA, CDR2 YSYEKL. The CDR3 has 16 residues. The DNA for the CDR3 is TGCGCCAGCAGCCTTAGCGGGGGGCTTTCCTACAATGAGCAGTTCTTC. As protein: CASSLSGGLSYNEQFF.

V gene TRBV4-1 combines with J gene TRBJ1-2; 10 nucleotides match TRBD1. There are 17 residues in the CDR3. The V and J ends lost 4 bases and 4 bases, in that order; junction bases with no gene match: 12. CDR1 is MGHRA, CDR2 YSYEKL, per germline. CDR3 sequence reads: CASSRQGAELLSYGYTF. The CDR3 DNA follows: TGCGCCAGCAGCCGACAGGGGGCTGAACTATTATCCTATGGCTACACCTTC.

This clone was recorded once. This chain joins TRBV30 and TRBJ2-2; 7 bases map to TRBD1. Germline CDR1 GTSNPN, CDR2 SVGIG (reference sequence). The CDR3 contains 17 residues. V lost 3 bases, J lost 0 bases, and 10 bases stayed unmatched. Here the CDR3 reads CAWSPDQGTANTGELFF. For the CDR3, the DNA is TGTGCCTGGAGCCCCGATCAGGGGACAGCGAACACCGGGGAGCTGTTTTTT.

This CDR3 is CASFRQVMNTEAFF. CDR3 in DNA: TGTGCCAGCTTTAGACAGGTCATGAACACTGAAGCTTTCTTT. The rearrangement uses TRBV6-5 and TRBJ1-1; perhaps TRBD1 as D (6 bases). V was pared by 8 bases and J by 0 bases, with 13 bases between. Germline CDR1 MNHEY, CDR2 SVGAGI. The CDR3 has 14 amino acids.

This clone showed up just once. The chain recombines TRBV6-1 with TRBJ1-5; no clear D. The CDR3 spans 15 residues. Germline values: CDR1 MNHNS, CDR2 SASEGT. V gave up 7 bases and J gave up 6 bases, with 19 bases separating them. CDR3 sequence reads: CASTADGENIQPQHF. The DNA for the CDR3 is TGTGCCAGCACGGCAGATGGGGAGAATATTCAGCCCCAGCATTTT.

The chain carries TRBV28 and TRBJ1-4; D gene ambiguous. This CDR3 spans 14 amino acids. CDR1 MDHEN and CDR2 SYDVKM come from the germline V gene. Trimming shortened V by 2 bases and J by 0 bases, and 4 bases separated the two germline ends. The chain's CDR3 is CASSLPATNEKLFF. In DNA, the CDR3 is TGTGCCAGCAGTTTACCGGCAACTAATGAAAAACTGTTTTTT.

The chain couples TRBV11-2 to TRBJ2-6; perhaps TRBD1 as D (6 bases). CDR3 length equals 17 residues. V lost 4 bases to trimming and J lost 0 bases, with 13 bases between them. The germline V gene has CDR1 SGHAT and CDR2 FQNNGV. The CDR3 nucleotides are TGTGCCAGCAGCTCCCATACAGGGCTCTCTGGGGCCAACGTCCTGACTTTC. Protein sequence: CASSSHTGLSGANVLTF. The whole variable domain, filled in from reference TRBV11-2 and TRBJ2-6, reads EAGVAQSPRYKIIEKRQSVAFWCNPISGHATLYWYQQILGQGPKLLIQFQNNGVVDDSQLPKDRFSAERLKGVDSTLKIQPAKLEDSAVYLCASSSHTGLSGANVLTFGAGSRLTVL.

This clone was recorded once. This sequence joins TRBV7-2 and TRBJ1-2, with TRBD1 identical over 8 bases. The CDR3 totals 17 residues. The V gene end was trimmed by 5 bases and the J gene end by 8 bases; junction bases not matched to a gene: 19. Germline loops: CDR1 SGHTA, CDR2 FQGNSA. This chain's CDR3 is CASSRLVGDRTREGYTF. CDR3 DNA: TGTGCCAGCAGCCGACTCGTAGGGGACAGGACGCGGGAAGGCTACACCTTC.